The T cell receptor (beta chain) under discussion was sequenced for a study of spatial heterogeneity in lung cancer. Study-level background: The count of detected beta-chain sequences consistently exceeded that of alpha-chain sequences. Study-level points and caveats: Blood carried ubiquitous expanded tumor TCRs more at resection than follow-up.

This clonotype was observed at least ten times. What it binds is unknown. Sample time point: sample taken at primary tumor resection. Whole RNA, isolated from tumor, nontumor lung or frozen PBMC, was sequenced without prior sorting. There were 72 donors, all of them untreated patients with early-stage non-small cell lung cancer. Every TCR cDNA molecule bore a unique molecular identifier. TCRdb independently ran MiXCR on the 5' RACE reads; one entry per CDR3 protein. Of around 40,000 distinct CDR3 sequences in the sample, around 5.5% were seen once. Germline CDR1 DFQATT, CDR2 SNEGSKA (reference sequence). The CDR3 has 13 residues. Trimming cost V 4 bases and J 3 bases; bases outside gene matches: 2.

The sequence was collected from a male donor with early-stage non-small cell lung cancer. The chain has TRBV20-1 and TRBJ1-1; 10 bases map to TRBD1. This sample comprised PBMCs, obtained at surgery. CDR3 nucleotides: TGCAGTGCTAAGGGGACAGGGGACACTGAAGCTTTCTTT. Protein: CSAKGTGDTEAFF.